This T cell receptor beta chain originates from a study of blood T cell repertoires in COVID-19. This clone has just one count. Authors' methods: The authors estimated nucleated cell counts from reference gene primer amplification. Sequencing was performed with immunoSEQ multiplex PCR; in TCRdb, only in-frame clones are kept and a portion is missing. V, J and clone size derive from that table, while D and trimming were established from the DNA sequence. The data show 190,000 or so clones, approximately 86% seen once. The specimen sequenced was peripheral blood. The receptor was derived from a man aged 40-55 years with active or convalescent COVID-19.

DNA of the CDR3: TGTGCCAGCACCGTGGAAGGGGGGGCTGGCAATCAGCCCCAGCATTTT. It translates to CASTVEGGAGNQPQHF. The chain combines TRBV2 with TRBJ1-5, with TRBD1 as a possible D gene (6 bases). Trimming cost V 7 bases and J 2 bases, with 18 bases left between them. The V gene's germline CDR1 is SNHLY and CDR2 FYNNEI. The CDR3 loop spans 16 amino acids.